Sequencing of this T cell receptor beta chain was carried out in a study of T-cell reconstitution after alpha-beta-depleted transplantation in children. General observations from the study: Surviving recipient cells, namely T cells and thymic progenitors, were the source of high day-60 TCRbeta diversity in some patients. Fresh T-cell production supplied most of the T-cell counts and diversity seen one year after transplant. Several hundred rapidly expanded clones from non-depleted graft cells reportedly supplied alpha-beta T cells about two months post-transplant.

V was clipped by 4 bases and J by 4 bases, with 20 bases between them. The CDR3 extends over 16 amino acids. Germline-derived CDR1 and CDR2 are SGDLS and YYNGEE. Only a few counts were recorded for this clonotype. Its matching antigen is unknown. During its preparation, the TCRbeta library received unique molecular identifiers. TCRdb called the PCR reads again in MiXCR, with one record for every CDR3 protein. The sample carries about 980,000 distinct CDR3 sequences, around 30% recorded once. The material was PBMCs, mostly from graft donor cells, obtained 360 days after TCRalphabeta/CD19-depleted stem cell transplant. The chain couples TRBV9 to TRBJ1-2, with TRBD1 as a possible D gene (6 bases). This sequence was found in a boy younger than two who had a stem cell transplant for SCID, so the T cells may come from the graft donor. The CDR3 spells CASSLEQGSLAYGYTF. The CDR3 DNA follows: TGTGCCAGCAGCTTAGAACAGGGAAGTTTGGCCTATGGCTACACCTTC.